The 11 T cell receptor beta chains listed next were all sequenced from one sample in a study of T cell changes during pregnancy in multiple sclerosis. Using immunoSEQ multiplex PCR, the repertoire was profiled, and TCRdb retains in-frame clones only, with some absent. Among about 59,000 clones listed, about 92% were seen once. The specimen was peripheral blood, collected in the first trimester of pregnancy. The source is a female donor with multiple sclerosis, enrolled in a pregnancy study.

This clone was found once. The chain is built from TRBV14 and TRBJ2-6, with TRBD2 matching 8 bases. Per germline, CDR1 SGHDN and CDR2 FVKESK. Trimming at V came to 4 bases and at J to 2 bases, leaving 10 bases not matched to a gene. The CDR3 length is 18 residues. CDR3 region: CASSPLRVAGTGANVLTF. DNA for the CDR3: TGTGCCAGCAGCCCCTTAAGGGTAGCGGGGACTGGGGCCAACGTCCTGACTTTC.

J is TRBJ1-2 and V is TRBV27; the match to TRBD1 covers 9 bases. Germline CDR1 is MNHEY and CDR2 is SMNVEV (reference sequence). V was clipped by 5 bases and J by 1 base; unmatched bases: 5. The CDR3 has 15 amino acids. In DNA, the CDR3 is TGTGCCAGCAGTCCCTGGGACAGGGTTAACTATGGCTACACCTTC. It codes for CASSPWDRVNYGYTF.

The gene calls are TRBV7-4 and TRBJ1-4; D unclear. There are 15 residues in the CDR3. V dropped 2 bases and J dropped 6 bases, with 13 bases sitting between them. From germline, CDR1 is SGHVT and CDR2 SQSDAQ. DNA of the CDR3: TGTGCCAGCAGCTTAATGGGGAAGGAGGATGAAAAACTGTTTTTT. Protein: CASSLMGKEDEKLFF.

The J gene is TRBJ2-5, the V gene TRBV14, with D unclear. CDR1 is SGHDN and CDR2 is FVKESK in the germline V gene. The germline V and J ends were trimmed by 2 bases and 1 base, with 14 bases remaining between them. The CDR3 is 16 amino acids. In DNA, the CDR3 is TGTGCCAGCAGCCAATTCGGCGTAGCTGGCCAAGAGACCCAGTACTTC. Translation: CASSQFGVAGQETQYF. The full variable domain, rest sourced from reference TRBV14 and TRBJ2-5, is EAGVTQFPSHSVIEKGQTVTLRCDPISGHDNLYWYRRVMGKEIKFLLHFVKESKQDESGMPNNRFLAERTGGTYSTLKVQPAELEDSGVYFCASSQFGVAGQETQYFGPGTRLLVL.

V usage is TRBV27 and J usage is TRBJ2-7; D perhaps matches TRBD1 (5 bases). Trimming pared 0 bases from V and 3 bases from J, leaving 12 bases between. The CDR3 is made up of 15 amino acids. Germline V gene sequence: CDR1 MNHEY, CDR2 SMNVEV (reference sequence). CDR3 DNA: TGTGCCAGCAGTTTATCGGTCGCAGGGTACTACGAGCAGTACTTC. The encoded protein is CASSLSVAGYYEQYF.

This clone has just one count. The CDR3 region has the DNA TGCGCCAGCAGCCTTAGACAGGGGGACGAGCATGGCTACACCTTC. Translated, it gives CASSLRQGDEHGYTF. V is TRBV10-1 and J is TRBJ1-2; 9 bases are a match to TRBD1. The V segment lost 6 bases and the J segment 6 bases; nucleotides outside the gene matches: 11. This CDR3 contains 15 residues. Germline V lookup: CDR1 WNHNN, CDR2 SYGVQD (reference sequence).

Only a few counts were recorded for this clone. The V gene is TRBV6-4, the J gene TRBJ2-6; D is ambiguous. Deletions cut 2 bases from V and 1 base from J, with 6 bases between. The germline gives CDR1 MRHNA, CDR2 SNTAGT. This CDR3 contains 15 residues. For the CDR3, the DNA is TGTGCCAGCAGTGACGGCAAATCTGGGGCCAACGTCCTGACTTTC. It specifies CASSDGKSGANVLTF.

V usage is TRBV28 and J usage is TRBJ1-4; D ambiguous. Germline V CDR1 and CDR2: MDHEN, SYDVKM. This CDR3 has 13 residues. With 2 bases removed from V and 4 bases from J, the gap between germline ends came to 5 bases. The CDR3 DNA reads as TGTGCCAGCAGTTTAAGCTTTAATGAAAAACTGTTTTTT. This sequence encodes CASSLSFNEKLFF. The full variable domain, completed using reference TRBV28 and TRBJ1-4, is DVKVTQSSRYLVKRTGEKVFLECVQDMDHENMFWYRQDPGLGLRLIYFSYDVKMKEKGDIPEGYSVSREKKERFSLILESASTNQTSMYLCASSLSFNEKLFFGSGTQLSVL.

J is TRBJ2-5 and V is TRBV19, with D uncertain. CDR1 LNHDA and CDR2 SQIVND come from the germline V gene (reference sequence). V lost 2 bases and J lost 4, with 5 bases in between. The CDR3 is 12 residues long. Here the CDR3 reads CASSINGETQYF. The CDR3, as DNA: TGTGCCAGTAGTATAAACGGAGAGACCCAGTACTTC.

The rearrangement joins TRBV10-3 to TRBJ1-4; 10 bases are a match to TRBD1. CDR1 and CDR2 (germline): ENHRY, SYGVKD. The length of the CDR3 is 14 residues. V shed 4 bases and J 8 bases; nucleotides not matched to a gene: 4. The CDR3 reads CAISGQGAEEKLFF. CDR3 coding DNA: TGTGCCATCAGTGGACAGGGGGCTGAAGAAAAACTGTTTTTT.

This clone was counted a single time. The CDR3 DNA sequence: TGTGCCAGCAGCTGGGGTGGCGCCGCGGGAGGCGGGGCCAACGTCCTGACTTTC. Translating it yields CASSWGGAAGGGANVLTF. The chain joins TRBV7-2 to TRBJ2-6, with TRBD2 identical over 8 bases. The V gene's germline CDR1 is SGHTA and CDR2 FQGNSA. The CDR3 contains 18 residues. V was pared by 4 bases and J by 4 bases, with 12 bases of the junction left unmatched.